A single sample is the source of the 14 T cell receptor beta chains below, sequenced in a study of blood T cell repertoires in COVID-19. Method: immunoSEQ multiplex PCR; TCRdb's copy keeps in-frame clones and lacks some. The repertoire holds some 100,000 clones, with roughly 90% as singletons. The sample taken for sequencing was peripheral blood. The receptors here all came from a woman in her fifties or sixties with acute or convalescent COVID-19.

This chain links TRBV11-2 with TRBJ2-1, with a possible D match to TRBD1 (6 bases). V was shortened by 5 bases and J by 2 bases, with 13 bases between the two germline ends. CDR3 length: 15 amino acids. Germline V gene sequence: CDR1 SGHAT, CDR2 FQNNGV. Here the CDR3 reads CASSPAQGTYNEQFF. The CDR3 bases are TGTGCCAGCAGCCCTGCACAGGGAACCTACAATGAGCAGTTCTTC.

Note on this clone: This sample also contains other DNA sequences that code for the same CDR3. The chain uses TRBV5-1 and TRBJ2-5; D is possibly TRBD2 (5 bases). The V gene lost 1 base and the J gene lost 4 bases, with 8 bases spanning the gap. The CDR3 totals 13 residues. The germline V gene has CDR1 SGHRS and CDR2 YFSETQ. CDR3: CASSLPGGETQYF. The CDR3 DNA is TGCGCCAGCAGCTTGCCAGGAGGAGAGACCCAGTACTTC.

This clone was seen only once. The chain joins TRBV24-1 to TRBJ2-5; 10 nucleotides agree with TRBD2. The CDR3 extends over 16 amino acids. Germline CDR1 and CDR2: KGHDR and SFDVKD. V shed 5 bases, J shed 2 bases, and the junction held 7 bases outside the gene matches. The CDR3 spells CATSGPSTSGQETQYF. Written as DNA, the CDR3 is TGTGCCACCAGTGGCCCATCGACTAGCGGGCAAGAGACCCAGTACTTC.

The chain uses TRBV5-4 and TRBJ2-1; 8 positions agree with TRBD2. From germline, CDR1 is SGHNT and CDR2 YYREEE (reference sequence). The CDR3 spans 16 residues. After removal of 3 bases from V and 5 bases from J, the junction contained 10 bases not matched to a gene. The CDR3 is CASSSGGGGAHNEQFF. For the CDR3, the DNA is TGTGCCAGCAGCTCGGGGGGGGGCGGGGCCCACAATGAGCAGTTCTTC.

The gene calls are TRBV10-3 and TRBJ2-5; 7 bases agree with TRBD1. CDR1 and CDR2 from the germline V gene are ENHRY and SYGVKD. The CDR3 consists of 12 residues. Trimming at V came to 6 bases and at J to 5 bases, leaving 3 bases not matched to a gene. This CDR3 is CAIRTGSETQYF. The CDR3 DNA is TGTGCCATCAGGACAGGGTCGGAGACCCAGTACTTC.

The chain has TRBV5-5 and TRBJ2-5; 11 bases fit TRBD2. Germline V lookup: CDR1 SGHKS, CDR2 YYEKEE (reference sequence). The CDR3 is 18 amino acids. V lost 3 bases and J lost 3; bases outside the gene matches: 13. The CDR3 DNA sequence: TGTGCCAGCAGCTCCAGCGGGGTAGCGGGAGGGCCCAAAGAGACCCAGTACTTC. As protein: CASSSSGVAGGPKETQYF.

The genes are TRBV15 and TRBJ2-7; 8 nucleotides line up with TRBD2. The CDR3 is 16 residues long. The V segment lost 2 bases and the J segment 6 bases; nucleotides outside the gene matches: 12. Germline lookup yields CDR1 LNHNV and CDR2 YYDKDF (reference sequence). This chain's CDR3 is CATSRLVGRATFEQYF. The CDR3 nucleotides are TGTGCCACCAGCAGACTGGTCGGGAGGGCCACATTCGAGCAGTACTTC. Filled out from reference TRBV15 and TRBJ2-7, the complete variable domain reads DAMVIQNPRYQVTQFGKPVTLSCSQTLNHNVMYWYQQKSSQAPKLLFHYYDKDFNNEADTPDNFQSRRPNTSFCFLDIRSPGLGDTAMYLCATSRLVGRATFEQYFGPGTRLTVT.

This chain joins TRBV7-2 and TRBJ1-2; tentatively, D is TRBD1 (5 bases). The CDR3 covers 15 residues. Germline assignment: CDR1 SGHTA and CDR2 FQGNSA. Trimming pared 6 bases from V and 6 bases from J, leaving 20 bases between. Here the CDR3 reads CASRSRQGRIDGYTF. The DNA for the CDR3 is TGTGCCAGCAGATCTCGCCAGGGCCGGATCGATGGCTACACCTTC. Complete variable domain (other parts from reference TRBV7-2 and TRBJ1-2): GAGVSQSPSNKVTEKGKDVELRCDPISGHTALYWYRQSLGQGLEFLIYFQGNSAPDKSGLPSDRFSAERTGGSVSTLTIQRTQQEDSAVYLCASRSRQGRIDGYTFGSGTRLTVV.

The CDR3 region has the DNA TGTGCCAGCAGTCCGACAGGGGGGGGTGAAAAACTGTTTTTT. This translates into CASSPTGGGEKLFF. The chain links TRBV28 to TRBJ1-4; 9 bases map to TRBD1. Per the germline V gene, CDR1 is MDHEN and CDR2 is SYDVKM. After removal of 5 bases from V and 7 bases from J, the junction contained 5 bases not matched to a gene. This CDR3 is 14 amino acids long.

V and J are TRBV27 and TRBJ2-1; 15 bases align to TRBD2. The ends lost 6 bases at V and 1 base at J; junction bases unmatched: 4. Per germline, CDR1 MNHEY and CDR2 SMNVEV (reference sequence). This CDR3 region has 17 residues. CDR3 sequence reads: CASSGLAGGGSYNEQFF. The CDR3 coding sequence is TGTGCCAGCAGCGGACTAGCGGGAGGGGGGTCCTACAATGAGCAGTTCTTC.

The rearrangement links TRBV5-1 to TRBJ1-6; 10 bases map to TRBD1. CDR1 and CDR2 from the germline V gene are SGHRS and YFSETQ. This CDR3 spans 16 amino acids. V lost 3 bases and J lost 8; bases outside the gene matches: 8. The CDR3 region is CASSSQAGTGDSPLHF. DNA for the CDR3: TGCGCCAGCAGCTCCCAGGCCGGGACAGGGGATTCACCCCTCCACTTT.

J is TRBJ2-1 and V is TRBV2; 10 positions match TRBD2. Trimming cost V 6 bases and J 10 bases; bases outside gene matches: 9. This CDR3 is built from 14 residues. Per germline, CDR1 SNHLY and CDR2 FYNNEI. CDR3: CASRITSGKNEQFF. The CDR3 region has the DNA TGTGCCAGCAGGATTACTAGCGGGAAAAACGAGCAGTTCTTC.

The chain combines TRBV18 with TRBJ1-2; 7 bases fit TRBD1. This CDR3 has 15 residues. V was clipped by 3 bases and J by 1 base; unmatched bases: 5. The germline gives CDR1 KGHSH, CDR2 LQKENI. CDR3 residues: CASSPGTALNYGYTF. CDR3 nucleotides: TGTGCCAGCTCACCCGGGACAGCCCTTAACTATGGCTACACCTTC.

This chain joins TRBV18 and TRBJ2-2, with a tentative D call TRBD1 (6 bases). V lost 1 base and J 0 bases, leaving 9 bases between the germline ends. The CDR3 contains 16 residues. Germline lookup yields CDR1 KGHSH and CDR2 LQKENI. CDR3 sequence (DNA): TGTGCCAGCTCACCACTACAGGGTACGAACACCGGGGAGCTGTTTTTT. The encoded protein is CASSPLQGTNTGELFF.